This TCR beta chain was identified in a study of blood T cell repertoires in COVID-19. Across the study: Acute and convalescent COVID-19 samples came from the United States, Italy and Spain. PBMCs, B-cell-depleted T cells, or T cells were the source of the cDNA or gDNA that made up the material.

How the authors handled the data: Nucleated cell number was recorded as an estimate derived from reference gene primer amplification. Produced via immunoSEQ multiplex PCR; TCRdb's table is partial and in-frame only. The V and J calls and clone size were taken over from that table, and D and trimming were inferred from the DNA. The top ten hold over 6% of the sample, which has almost 70,000 clones, approximately 88% seen once. With 4 bases clipped from V and 7 bases from J, the junction kept 8 bases outside the gene matches. CDR1 is SNHLY, CDR2 FYNNEI, per germline. The CDR3 consists of 15 residues. The sequencing sample was made of peripheral blood. This TCR came from a woman in her seventies with acute or convalescent COVID-19. V usage is TRBV2 and J usage is TRBJ2-3; 10 positions agree with TRBD2. The CDR3 DNA reads TGTGCCAGCAGTGGTAGTAGCGGGGGGCGGTATACGCAGTATTTT. Its protein product is CASSGSSGGRYTQYF.